Each of the 18 T cell receptor beta chains below was sequenced from the same sample in a study of T cell responses to AZD1222 COVID-19 vaccine. Clones were sequenced by immunoSEQ multiplex PCR, and TCRdb holds only the in-frame ones, with some missing. The table includes approximately 180,000 clones, over 85% detected once. Source: peripheral blood, taken 28 days after the second dose of the MenACWY control vaccine. The source of these receptors is an adult who received the MenACWY meningococcal vaccine as a control.

This chain connects TRBV10-2 to TRBJ1-5; the D is unclear. Deletions cut 3 bases from V and 1 base from J, with 7 bases between. CDR3 length equals 14 residues. CDR1 WSHSY and CDR2 SAAADI come from the germline V gene. The CDR3: CASSDQLSNQPQHF. The DNA for the CDR3 is TGCGCCAGCAGTGATCAGTTGAGCAATCAGCCCCAGCATTTT.

The chain joins TRBV7-2 to TRBJ1-5; the D gene is possibly TRBD1 (5 bases). With 0 bases removed from V and 6 bases from J, the gap between germline ends came to 12 bases. The CDR3 is made up of 15 amino acids. Germline V gives CDR1 SGHTA, CDR2 FQGNSA. CDR3 sequence: CASSLASGAVQPQHF. CDR3 in DNA: TGTGCCAGCAGCTTAGCGTCCGGGGCGGTTCAGCCCCAGCATTTT.

The gene calls are TRBV3-1 (or the pseudogene TRBV3-2) and TRBJ2-7; 9 bases align to TRBD1. Trimming removed 3 bases from V and 6 bases from J; junction bases left unmatched: 9. CDR1 LGHDT and CDR2 YNNKEL come from the germline V gene (reference sequence). The CDR3 sequence is 15 residues long. DNA for the CDR3: TGTGCCAGCAGCCAGGGGAGGGGACAGGGTTTCGAGCAGTACTTC. Translating it yields CASSQGRGQGFEQYF.

The chain combines TRBV3-1 (or the pseudogene TRBV3-2) with TRBJ1-1, with 8 positions matching TRBD1. Germline V gene sequence: CDR1 LGHDT, CDR2 YNNKEL (reference sequence). Trimming cost V 1 base and J 6 bases; bases outside gene matches: 1. The CDR3 totals 13 residues. In nucleotides, the CDR3 is TGTGCCAGCAGCCAAGTCAGGGGGCCTGAAGCTTTCTTT. This codes for CASSQVRGPEAFF.

The chain joins TRBV6-2 or TRBV6-3 to TRBJ2-2, with a possible D match to TRBD1 (5 bases). V dropped 5 bases and J dropped 4 bases, with 14 bases sitting between them. The CDR3 is 15 residues long. Germline loops: CDR1 MNHEY, CDR2 SVGEGT. The CDR3 loop reads CASSKTGVSTGELFF. CDR3 nucleotide sequence: TGTGCCAGCAGTAAAACAGGAGTTAGCACCGGGGAGCTGTTTTTT.

The chain links TRBV29-1 to TRBJ2-7, with 10 bases matching TRBD2. The trim removed 7 bases at V and 1 base at J, leaving 1 base unmatched. The germline V gene encodes CDR1 SQVTM and CDR2 ANQGSEA. This CDR3 is 12 amino acids long. Here the CDR3 DNA reads TGCAGCGGGACTAGCGGTTCCTACGAGCAGTACTTC. It yields the protein CSGTSGSYEQYF.

The chain has TRBV6-5 and TRBJ2-5; TRBD2 agrees at 11 bases. V dropped 5 bases and J dropped 5; count of bases not matched to a gene: 4. CDR3 length equals 14 residues. Germline CDR1 is MNHEY and CDR2 is SVGAGI. The CDR3 DNA sequence: TGTGCCAGCAGTCCCACTAGCGGGAGTGAGACCCAGTACTTC. This sequence encodes CASSPTSGSETQYF.

The V gene is TRBV7-6, the J gene TRBJ2-3, with 8 bases identical to TRBD2. Germline loops: CDR1 SGHVS, CDR2 FNYEAQ. V was clipped by 2 bases and J by 1 base; unmatched bases: 5. CDR3 size: 16 residues. The CDR3 loop is CASSLTGAGGTDTQYF. CDR3 nucleotides: TGTGCCAGCAGCTTAACCGGAGCGGGAGGCACAGATACGCAGTATTTT.

V and J are TRBV6-5 and TRBJ2-7, with 8 bases fitting TRBD1. CDR1 is MNHEY and CDR2 is SVGAGI in the germline V gene. CDR3 length: 12 amino acids. V shed 10 bases, J shed 3 bases, and the junction held 5 bases outside the gene matches. As DNA, the CDR3 is TGTGCCACAAGGACAGGGATCTACGAGCAGTACTTC. This gives the protein CATRTGIYEQYF.

J is TRBJ1-1 and V is TRBV29-1, with D perhaps TRBD1 (6 bases). With 3 bases removed from V and 7 bases from J, the gap between germline ends came to 12 bases. The CDR3 is 12 residues long. Per the germline V gene, CDR1 is SQVTM and CDR2 is ANQGSEA. CDR3: CSVDRGRGEAFF. As DNA, the CDR3 is TGCAGCGTTGACAGGGGAAGGGGTGAAGCTTTCTTT.

The rearrangement uses TRBV9 and TRBJ2-6; 8 positions match TRBD1. CDR3 size: 16 residues. V shed 4 bases and J 3 bases; nucleotides not matched to a gene: 6. The germline gives CDR1 SGDLS, CDR2 YYNGEE. CDR3: CASSPRQGNGANVLTF. In nucleotides, the CDR3 is TGTGCCAGCAGCCCCAGACAGGGGAATGGGGCCAACGTCCTGACTTTC.

This clone was recorded a few times. The genes are TRBV7-3 and TRBJ2-3; TRBD1 agrees at 11 bases. The CDR3 loop spans 16 amino acids. Germline V gene lookup returns CDR1 SGHTA and CDR2 FQGTGA. J lost 2 bases, V lost 6 bases, and 7 bases had no gene match. CDR3 sequence: CASSFSGQGATDTQYF. CDR3 in DNA: TGTGCCAGCAGTTTTTCAGGACAGGGGGCCACAGATACGCAGTATTTT.

This rearrangement joins TRBV27 to TRBJ1-4; no clear D. V lost 5 bases, J lost 0 bases, and 7 bases lay in between. Germline CDR1 reads MNHEY; CDR2 reads SMNVEV (reference sequence). The CDR3 consists of 14 residues. The CDR3, as DNA: TGTGCCAGCAGTATCAAGCCAACTAATGAAAAACTGTTTTTT. Protein sequence: CASSIKPTNEKLFF. Full variable domain (outside the CDR3, taken from reference TRBV27 and TRBJ1-4): EAQVTQNPRYLITVTGKKLTVTCSQNMNHEYMSWYRQDPGLGLRQIYYSMNVEVTDKGDVPEGYKVSRKEKRNFPLILESPSPNQTSLYFCASSIKPTNEKLFFGSGTQLSVL.

This clone has only one observation. The junction shows a germline mismatch at one end, possibly a read error. The gene calls are TRBV12-3 or TRBV12-4 and TRBJ2-5; 10 nucleotides align to TRBD2. CDR3 size: 12 residues. The CDR3 reads CASSLSGTSVHF. The CDR3 coding sequence is TGTGCCAGCAGTTTAAGCGGGACTAGCGTTCACTTC.

The chain carries TRBV6-2 or TRBV6-3 and TRBJ2-1; D may be TRBD2 (6 bases). This CDR3 spans 12 amino acids. Germline V gene lookup returns CDR1 MNHEY and CDR2 SVGEGT. Trimming cost V 2 bases and J 13 bases, with 12 bases left between them. The CDR3 region has the DNA TGTGCCAGCAGTTACATAGGCGGGGTCCAGTTCTTC. The encoded protein is CASSYIGGVQFF.

This chain joins TRBV7-2 and TRBJ2-2; maybe TRBD1 (6 bases). Germline CDR1 reads SGHTA; CDR2 reads FQGNSA. The CDR3 covers 14 residues. Trimming took off 1 base at V and 9 bases at J, with 12 bases between the two ends. The CDR3, as DNA: TGTGCCAGCAGCTTAGGACCCAGGGACAGGGAGCTGTTTTTT. As protein: CASSLGPRDRELFF.

This chain uses TRBV6-2 or TRBV6-3 with TRBJ2-2; no reliable D call. This CDR3 contains 15 residues. V lost 1 base to trimming and J lost 4 bases, with 10 bases between them. Per the germline V gene, CDR1 is MNHEY and CDR2 is SVGEGT. This CDR3 reads CASSYYIVGTGELFF. The CDR3 coding sequence is TGTGCCAGCAGTTACTACATCGTGGGCACCGGGGAGCTGTTTTTT.

In this sample, this clone turned up a few times. The same CDR3 arises from other DNA sequences in this sample as well. The gene calls are TRBV4-1 and TRBJ1-2, with D uncertain. The CDR3 loop spans 14 amino acids. The V end lost 1 base, the J end lost 0 bases, and 6 bases lay between the germline ends. The V gene's germline CDR1 is MGHRA and CDR2 YSYEKL. The chain's CDR3 is CASSQVRTNYGYTF. The CDR3 coding sequence is TGCGCCAGCAGCCAAGTTCGGACTAACTATGGCTACACCTTC.